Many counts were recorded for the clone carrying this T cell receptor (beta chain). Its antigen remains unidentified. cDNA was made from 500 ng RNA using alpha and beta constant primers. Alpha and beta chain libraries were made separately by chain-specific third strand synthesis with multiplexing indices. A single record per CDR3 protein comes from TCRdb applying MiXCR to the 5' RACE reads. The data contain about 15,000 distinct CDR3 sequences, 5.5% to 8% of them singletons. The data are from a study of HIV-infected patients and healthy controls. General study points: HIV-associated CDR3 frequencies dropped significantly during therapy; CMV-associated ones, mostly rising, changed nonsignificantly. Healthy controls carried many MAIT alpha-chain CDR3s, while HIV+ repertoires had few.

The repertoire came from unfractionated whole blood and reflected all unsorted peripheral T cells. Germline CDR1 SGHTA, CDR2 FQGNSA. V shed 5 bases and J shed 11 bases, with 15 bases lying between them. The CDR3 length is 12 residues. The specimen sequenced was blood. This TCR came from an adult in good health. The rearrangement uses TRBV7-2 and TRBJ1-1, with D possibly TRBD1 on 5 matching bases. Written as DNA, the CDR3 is TGTGCCAGCAGCCCGGGCCTAGCAGGGGCTTTCTTT. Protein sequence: CASSPGLAGAFF. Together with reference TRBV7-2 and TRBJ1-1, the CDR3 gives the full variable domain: GAGVSQSPSNKVTEKGKDVELRCDPISGHTALYWYRQSLGQGLEFLIYFQGNSAPDKSGLPSDRFSAERTGGSVSTLTIQRTQQEDSAVYLCASSPGLAGAFFGQGTRLTVV.